This TCR beta chain is drawn from a study of control samples from healthy donors and cancer patients. Sequencing was performed with immunoSEQ multiplex PCR; in TCRdb, only in-frame clones are kept and a portion is missing. The sample includes about 120,000 clones, about 88% seen only once; the top ten take around 2%. Germline CDR1 and CDR2: SNHLY and FYNNEI. Between the trimmed V and J ends, which lost 5 bases and 13 bases, there was a span of 9 bases. This CDR3 contains 11 residues. The TCR was taken from a man between 18 and 29 years old in good health. Sequencing was performed on blood. The genes are TRBV2 and TRBJ1-6, with D possibly TRBD1 on 6 matching bases. In DNA form, the CDR3 reads TGTGCCAGCAGTCAGGGGACTCCCCTCCACTTT. Residues: CASSQGTPLHF.